This note documents a single T cell receptor beta chain sequence. Its matching antigen is unknown. Other DNA sequences of this sample code for an identical CDR3. The method was immunoSEQ multiplex PCR; TCRdb's version includes in-frame clones alone and lacks a portion of them. The sample shows about 16,000 clones, 79% of them seen only once. Positive selection using magnetic beads isolated the CD4+ and CD8+ cells (purity was checked by flow cytometry). V was pared by 1 base and J by 2 bases, with 13 bases between. Germline V gene sequence: CDR1 SGDLS, CDR2 YYNGEE. The length of the CDR3 is 16 residues. The data belong to a study of somatic mutations in cytotoxic T cells in rheumatoid arthritis. Study results and caveats: The targets (antigens) of the expanded CD8+ clones were not known. The slight TRBV07 underrepresentation in rheumatoid arthritis patients received no adjustment for multiple comparisons.

This rearrangement joins TRBV9 to TRBJ2-1; D gene ambiguous. This receptor was identified in an adult with rheumatoid arthritis. The specimen was CD8+ T cells sorted from blood. The CDR3 DNA follows: TGTGCCAGCAGCGTATCCCCCGGCTCGGCCTACAATGAGCAGTTCTTC. Its protein is CASSVSPGSAYNEQFF.